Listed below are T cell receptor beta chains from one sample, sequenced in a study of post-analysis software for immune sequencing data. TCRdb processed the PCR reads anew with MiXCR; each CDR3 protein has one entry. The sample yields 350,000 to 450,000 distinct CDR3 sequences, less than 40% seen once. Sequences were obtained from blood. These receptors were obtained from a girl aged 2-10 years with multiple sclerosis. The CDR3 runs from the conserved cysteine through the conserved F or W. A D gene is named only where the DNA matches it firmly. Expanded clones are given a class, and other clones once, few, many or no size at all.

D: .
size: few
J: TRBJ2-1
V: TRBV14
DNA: TGTGCCAGCAGCCAAGTGCGACACAATGAGCAGTTCTTC
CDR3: CASSQVRHNEQFF

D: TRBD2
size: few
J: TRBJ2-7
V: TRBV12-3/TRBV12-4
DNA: TGTGCCAGCAGTTTGAGCGGGGGGTTCTCTCTCTACGAGCAGTACTTC
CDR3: CASSLSGGFSLYEQYF

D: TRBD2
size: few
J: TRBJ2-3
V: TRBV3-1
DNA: TGTGCCAGCAGCCAAGACCCACCCCTAGCGGGGGTATCCACAGATACGCAGTATTTT
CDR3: CASSQDPPLAGVSTDTQYF

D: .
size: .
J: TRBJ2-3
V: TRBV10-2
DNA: TGCGCCACCCATTGGGCGGATACGCAGTATTTT
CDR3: CATHWADTQYF

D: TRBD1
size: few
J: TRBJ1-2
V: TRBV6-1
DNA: TGTGCCAGCAGGGACCACAGGGGGTATGGCTACACCTTC
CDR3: CASRDHRGYGYTF

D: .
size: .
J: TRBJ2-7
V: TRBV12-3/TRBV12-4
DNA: TGTGCCAGCAGTTTCCTCGGGACCTACGAGCAGTACTTC
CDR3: CASSFLGTYEQYF

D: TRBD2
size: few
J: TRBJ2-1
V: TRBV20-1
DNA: TGCAGTGCTAGTGACCTAGCGGGAGCCGACGAGGGTGAGCAGTTCTTC
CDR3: CSASDLAGADEGEQFF

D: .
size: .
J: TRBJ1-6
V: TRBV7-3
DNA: TGTGCCAGCAGCCTGACTGGGGCGGCAGGGTCCTCACCCCTCCACTTT
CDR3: CASSLTGAAGSSPLHF

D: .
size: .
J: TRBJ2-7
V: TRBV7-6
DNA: TGTGCCAGCAGCTTATATGGGGGTCGCACCTACGAGCAGTACTTC
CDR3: CASSLYGGRTYEQYF

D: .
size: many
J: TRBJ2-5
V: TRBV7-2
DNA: TGTGCCAGCAGCCCTACGGGGGCGGAAGAGACCCAGTACTTC
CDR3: CASSPTGAEETQYF

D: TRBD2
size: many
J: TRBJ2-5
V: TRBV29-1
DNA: TGCAGCGTAGCGGGAGGTTGGGGAAAGACCCAGTACTTC
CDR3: CSVAGGWGKTQYF

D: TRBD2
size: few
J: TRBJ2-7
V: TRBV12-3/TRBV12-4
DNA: TGTGCCAGCAGTTCCGGTTTAGGGAGGGTGTTAAGGTACGAGCAGTACTTC
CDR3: CASSSGLGRVLRYEQYF

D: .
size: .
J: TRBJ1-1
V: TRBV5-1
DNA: TGCGCCAGCACCTACCCAGGGGACACTGAAGCTTTCTTT
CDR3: CASTYPGDTEAFF

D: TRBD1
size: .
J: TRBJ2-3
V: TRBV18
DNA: TGTGCCAGCTCACCACAGGGGGCAGGTAGAGATACGCAGTATTTT
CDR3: CASSPQGAGRDTQYF

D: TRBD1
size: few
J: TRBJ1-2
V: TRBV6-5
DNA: TGTGCCAGCATGGAAGGGACAGGGGTACGCTATGGCTACACCTTC
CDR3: CASMEGTGVRYGYTF

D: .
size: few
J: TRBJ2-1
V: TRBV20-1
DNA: TGCAGTGTCCCGGGAAACTACAATGAGCAGTTCTTC
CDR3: CSVPGNYNEQFF

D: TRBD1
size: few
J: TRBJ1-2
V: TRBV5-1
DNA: TGCGCCAGCAGTTCAACCTCGGGACAGGGCTATGGCTACACCTTC
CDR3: CASSSTSGQGYGYTF

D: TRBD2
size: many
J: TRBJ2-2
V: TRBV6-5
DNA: TGTGCCAGCAGTCCACTAGCTGGGCGGGGGGCCCGGGAGCTGTTTTTT
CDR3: CASSPLAGRGARELFF

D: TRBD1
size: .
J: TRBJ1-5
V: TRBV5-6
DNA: TGTGCCAGCAGCGGACGACAGGGGACCCCCCAGCATTTT
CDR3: CASSGRQGTPQHF

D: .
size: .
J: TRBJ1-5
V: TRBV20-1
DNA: TGCAGTGCTAGAGATCTTAAGGGGGATCAGCCCCAGCATTTT
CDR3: CSARDLKGDQPQHF

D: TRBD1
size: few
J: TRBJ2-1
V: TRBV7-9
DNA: TGTGCCAGCAGCAGTCCGGGACAGGGGAATGAGCAGTTCTTC
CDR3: CASSSPGQGNEQFF

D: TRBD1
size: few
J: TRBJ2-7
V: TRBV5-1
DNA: TGCGCCAGCAGCTCCGGACAGGGCCAATACGAGCAGTACTTC
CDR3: CASSSGQGQYEQYF